This T cell receptor beta chain originates from a study of vaccination effects on CD4 cells after COVID-19. Whole-study results and caveats: Clones of infection and vaccine origin contracted markedly late after vaccination.

Comments on this clone: Its target is not known.

The protocol was immunoSEQ multiplex PCR, while the TCRdb copy is restricted to in-frame clones and leaves out a portion. The sample includes tens of thousands of clones, less than 85% of them seen just once. Per germline, CDR1 MNHGY and CDR2 SVAAGI. J was trimmed by 4 bases and V by 4 bases; bases with no gene match: 9. The CDR3 is made up of 15 amino acids. After expansion with viral peptide pools in the ViraFEST assay, antigen-specific CD4+ T cells were sequenced. The authors isolated CD4+ T cells after approximately 9 days of culture. Nucleocapsid antibodies stayed negative before and after vaccination, showing no earlier SARS-CoV-2 infection. Peptides at around 10 ug/ml and IL-2 at about 10 IU/ml were added to about 2 million PBMC per well.

This specimen consisted of CD4+ T cells from PBMCs cultured with HCoV-229E spike peptides, obtained before COVID-19 vaccination. The clonotype originates from a human donor who received a COVID-19 vaccine. The chain has TRBV6-9 and TRBJ1-2; 7 nucleotides agree with TRBD1. The CDR3 bases are TGTGCCAGCAGTTTTTGGACAGGACGTGGCTATGGCTACACCTTC. Translated, it gives CASSFWTGRGYGYTF.